This T cell receptor (beta chain) is from a study of cytomegalovirus exposure and HLA in healthy donors. Turning to the study itself: The roughly 130 validation repertoires used the same platform as the 650 to 750 first-cohort repertoires, a later analysis reported.

Overall study results and limits: A list of about 160 TCR beta chains associated with cytomegalovirus was given. In vitro experiments confirmed that a few CMV-associated chains were specific for CMV antigens.

This clone was observed a handful of times. Antigen unknown. Clones were read by immunoSEQ multiplex PCR, and TCRdb kept only the in-frame ones, dropping some. The data contain around 73,000 clones, about 90% of them singletons. Germline CDR1 is SGHVS and CDR2 is FQNEAQ. The CDR3 totals 16 residues. V was clipped by 5 bases and J by 3 bases; unmatched bases: 10. This chain uses TRBV7-8 with TRBJ2-1, with 7 bases identical to TRBD2. The sequencing sample was made of PBMCs. The source is a woman aged 18-29 years in good health and CMV-seropositive. The CDR3 here is CASSNRAGMGYNEQFF. The CDR3 bases are TGTGCCAGCAGCAACCGAGCGGGAATGGGCTACAATGAGCAGTTCTTC.